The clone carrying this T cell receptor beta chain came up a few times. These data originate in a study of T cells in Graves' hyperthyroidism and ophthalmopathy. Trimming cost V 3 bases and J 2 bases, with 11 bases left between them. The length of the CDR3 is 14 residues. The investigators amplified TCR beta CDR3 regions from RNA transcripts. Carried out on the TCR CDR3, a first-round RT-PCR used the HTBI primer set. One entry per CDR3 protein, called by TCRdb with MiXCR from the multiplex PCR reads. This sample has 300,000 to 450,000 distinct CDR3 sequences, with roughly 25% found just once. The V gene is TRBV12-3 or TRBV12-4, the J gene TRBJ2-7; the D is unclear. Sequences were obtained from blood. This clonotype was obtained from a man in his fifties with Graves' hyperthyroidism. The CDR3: CASSFYMETYEQYF. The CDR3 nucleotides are TGTGCCAGCAGTTTCTACATGGAAACCTACGAGCAGTACTTC.